This T cell receptor beta chain came from a study of blood T cell repertoires in COVID-19. Germline V gene data show CDR1 as MNHNS and CDR2 as SASEGT. This CDR3 comprises 17 residues. The V gene end was trimmed by 4 bases and the J gene end by 0 bases; junction bases not matched to a gene: 10. Membership in each cohort depended on participant-reported clinical history. Methods used by the authors: Nucleated cell number was recorded as an estimate derived from reference gene primer amplification. TCRdb's copy holds only in-frame clones and misses some; the assay was immunoSEQ multiplex PCR. The DNA gave D and trimming, while V, J and clone size come from that table. The table records about 140,000 clones, 60% to 80% of them present only once.

This chain uses TRBV6-1 with TRBJ2-5; TRBD2 matches at 8 bases. This clonotype was sampled from a woman between 45 and 65 years old who had recovered from COVID-19. Input material: PBMCs or T cells enriched from blood (not recorded which). CDR3 nucleotide sequence: TGTGCCAGCAGTGGGCGGAGACTAGCGACCTACCAAGAGACCCAGTACTTC. Translation gives CASSGRRLATYQETQYF.